Listed below are T cell receptor beta chains from one sample, sequenced in a study of long-term antiretroviral therapy in people with HIV. Data came from immunoSEQ multiplex PCR; TCRdb stores just in-frame clones and leaves some out. The data show tens of thousands of clones, about 85% seen once. This specimen was unsorted PBMCs, taken 1.1 years after starting antiretroviral therapy. The receptors shown here come from a man aged 18 to 30 with HIV. Each CDR3 is given with its conserved first and last residue. The D gene is left open where the match is weak. The size field is filled for only some rows; it gives once, few, many or a size class.

cdr3_aa cdr3_nt clone_size v_call d_call j_call
CASSPPEGDRTNEKLFF TGTGCCAGCTCACCACCGGAGGGGGATCGGACTAATGAAAAACTGTTTTTT NA TRBV18 NA TRBJ1-4
CASSSTGDQETQYF TGCGCCAGCAGTTCGACAGGGGACCAAGAGACCCAGTACTTC NA TRBV5-1 TRBD1 TRBJ2-5
CATSGQGSNQPQHF TGTGCCACCAGCGGTCAGGGTTCGAATCAGCCCCAGCATTTT NA TRBV15 NA TRBJ1-5
CASSSPGASPRIEQYF TGTGCCAGCAGTTCCCCCGGTGCCTCCCCCCGGATCGAGCAGTACTTC few TRBV28 NA TRBJ2-7
CASSSPGTGWGGELFF TGTGCCAGCAGTTCCCCCGGGACAGGGTGGGGCGGGGAGCTGTTTTTT NA TRBV27 TRBD1 TRBJ2-2
CASSYSPSYEQYF TGTGCCAGCAGTTACTCCCCCTCCTACGAGCAGTACTTC NA TRBV6-6 NA TRBJ2-7
CASSFGLAGNNEQFF TGTGCCAGCAGTTTCGGACTAGCGGGAAACAATGAGCAGTTCTTC NA TRBV27 TRBD2 TRBJ2-1
CASSVPGPYWGNTIYF TGTGCCAGCAGCGTACCGGGACCCTATTGGGGAAACACCATATATTTT NA TRBV11-2 NA TRBJ1-3
CASSPGHIGGNTIYF TGTGCCAGCAGCCCCGGTCATATAGGGGGAAACACCATATATTTT NA TRBV11-2 NA TRBJ1-3
CASSRGQEGFF TGTGCCAGCAGCCGGGGACAGGAGGGGTTCTTC NA TRBV5-6 TRBD1 TRBJ2-1
CASSGQGGEQYF TGTGCCAGCAGCGGACAGGGTGGCGAGCAGTACTTC NA TRBV9 TRBD1 TRBJ2-7
CASSRRLAAYNEQFF TGTGCCAGTAGTAGACGACTAGCGGCTTACAATGAGCAGTTCTTC NA TRBV19 TRBD2 TRBJ2-1
CASSGAALRSYNEQFF TGCGCCAGCAGCGGAGCTGCACTCCGCTCCTACAATGAGCAGTTCTTC NA TRBV5-1 NA TRBJ2-1
CASKLAGGPGETQYF TGTGCCAGCAAACTAGCGGGAGGGCCCGGGGAGACCCAGTACTTC NA TRBV6-1 TRBD2 TRBJ2-5
CASSTRGVDYNEQFF TGTGCCAGCAGTACCCGGGGGGTCGACTACAATGAGCAGTTCTTC NA TRBV6-5 TRBD2 TRBJ2-1
CASSTLAGGLETQYF TGCGCCAGCAGCACCCTAGCGGGAGGGCTTGAGACCCAGTACTTC NA TRBV5-1 TRBD2 TRBJ2-5
CASSLALAGAYNEQFF TGTGCCAGCAGCTTAGCCCTAGCGGGGGCCTACAATGAGCAGTTCTTC NA TRBV7-9 TRBD2 TRBJ2-1
CASSLAVGGEQYF TGTGCCAGCAGCTTGGCCGTGGGGGGGGAGCAGTACTTC once TRBV11-2 TRBD2 TRBJ2-7
CASSTASLTTSAQYF TGTGCCAGCAGTACTGCTAGCCTTACTACGTCCGCGCAGTACTTC NA TRBV28 NA TRBJ2-7
CASSASTGNSGNTIYF TGTGCCAGCAGCGCATCAACAGGTAACTCTGGAAACACCATATATTTT NA TRBV9 NA TRBJ1-3
CASSFGFGNQPQHF TGTGCCAGCAGTTTTGGATTCGGCAATCAGCCCCAGCATTTT NA TRBV28 NA TRBJ1-5
CASSLGDRGYTIYF TGTGCCAGCAGCTTGGGGGACAGGGGATACACCATATATTTT NA TRBV5-6 TRBD1 TRBJ1-3
CASSVAKGTSYEQYF TGTGCCAGCAGCGTAGCAAAGGGGACCTCCTACGAGCAGTACTTC NA TRBV9 NA TRBJ2-7
CASSVGSASSYNEQFF TGTGCCAGCAGCGTAGGGAGCGCGAGCTCCTACAATGAGCAGTTCTTC NA TRBV9 NA TRBJ2-1
CASSLVASVGNTQYF TGCGCCAGCAGCTTGGTAGCTAGCGTAGGTAATACGCAGTATTTT NA TRBV5-1 NA TRBJ2-3
CASSVGQGTDTQYF TGTGCCAGTAGTGTGGGACAGGGGACAGATACGCAGTATTTT NA TRBV19 TRBD1 TRBJ2-3
CASSHGLGYNEQFF TGTGCCAGCAGCCACGGACTAGGGTACAATGAGCAGTTCTTC NA TRBV27 TRBD2 TRBJ2-1
CASSRDRGRNTEAFF TGTGCCAGCAGCCGGGACAGGGGGCGAAACACTGAAGCTTTCTTT NA TRBV2 TRBD1 TRBJ1-1
CSVLRNEKLFF TGCAGCGTTTTGCGTAATGAAAAACTGTTTTTT NA TRBV29-1 NA TRBJ1-4
CASSLGRNQPQHF TGTGCCAGCAGCTTAGGTCGCAATCAGCCCCAGCATTTT few TRBV11-2 NA TRBJ1-5
CASSLALRDFPLANEQYF TGTGCCAGCAGCTTAGCGCTAAGGGACTTCCCTCTAGCCAACGAGCAGTACTTC NA TRBV7-8 NA TRBJ2-7
CSAPRDSLQYF TGCAGTGCTCCCCGGGACAGCCTACAGTACTTC NA TRBV20-1 TRBD1 TRBJ2-7
CASSPNEVRRNQPQHF TGTGCCAGCAGCCCAAATGAGGTGAGGCGCAATCAGCCCCAGCATTTT NA TRBV16 NA TRBJ1-5
CASSVSPNTEAFF TGTGCCAGCAGCGTAAGCCCGAACACTGAAGCTTTCTTT NA TRBV9 NA TRBJ1-1
CASSVTSGSYNEQFF TGTGCCAGCAGCGTCACTAGCGGCTCCTACAATGAGCAGTTCTTC NA TRBV9 TRBD2 TRBJ2-1
CASSQEPQYNEQFF TGCGCCAGCAGCCAAGAGCCACAATACAATGAGCAGTTCTTC NA TRBV4-1 NA TRBJ2-1
CASSVTSGGTDEQFF TGCGCCAGCAGCGTCACTAGCGGGGGGACAGATGAGCAGTTCTTC NA TRBV5-1 TRBD2 TRBJ2-1
CASFVRRWFF TGTGCCAGTTTTGTAAGGCGGTGGTTCTTC NA TRBV28 NA TRBJ2-1
CASSPPGGPNYGYTF TGTGCCAGCTCACCACCAGGGGGCCCTAACTATGGCTACACCTTC NA TRBV18 TRBD1 TRBJ1-2
CASSYSSVDSTDTQYF TGTGCCAGCAGTTACTCGTCGGTGGATTCCACAGATACGCAGTATTTT few TRBV6-6 NA TRBJ2-3
CASSSDPARSYEQYF TGCGCCAGCAGCTCGGACCCCGCCCGGTCATACGAGCAGTACTTC NA TRBV5-1 NA TRBJ2-7
CACTLRGLNYGYTF TGTGCCTGTACTCTTCGGGGACTAAACTATGGCTACACCTTC once TRBV30 NA TRBJ1-2
CASSVGAGTLYYEQYF TGTGCCAGCAGCGTAGGAGCCGGGACGTTATACTACGAGCAGTACTTC NA TRBV9 NA TRBJ2-7
CASSDRVIGNTIYF TGTGCCAGCAGCGACAGGGTTATTGGAAACACCATATATTTT once TRBV5-6 TRBD1 TRBJ1-3
CASRSYGQGKQPQHF TGTGCCAGCAGGAGTTACGGACAGGGAAAACAGCCCCAGCATTTT NA TRBV6-1 TRBD1 TRBJ1-5